What follows are 6 T cell receptor beta chains derived from one specimen sequenced in a study of T cell responses to AZD1222 COVID-19 vaccine. Repertoires were generated with immunoSEQ multiplex PCR, while TCRdb's copy carries only in-frame clones and drops some. The sample lists 150,000 to 200,000 clones; about 94% were seen once. Here the sequenced sample was peripheral blood, taken on day 0 of AZD1222 vaccination. The source is an adult in good health.

CDR3 loop: CASTGLAGTYEQYF. CDR3 coding DNA: TGTGCCAGCACTGGACTAGCGGGAACCTACGAGCAGTACTTC. The chain employs TRBV25-1 and TRBJ2-7; TRBD2 matches 12 bases. With 7 bases clipped from V and 2 bases from J, the junction kept 3 bases outside the gene matches. This CDR3 has 14 residues. CDR1 and CDR2 from the germline V gene are MGHDK and SYGVNS.

The chain joins TRBV5-1 to TRBJ2-3; perhaps TRBD1 as D (5 bases). V lost 1 base to trimming and J lost 2 bases, with 11 bases between them. In germline, CDR1 is SGHRS, CDR2 YFSETQ. This CDR3 comprises 15 residues. CDR3 bases: TGCGCCAGCAGCTTGTGGACACCGGCCACAGATACGCAGTATTTT. Amino acids: CASSLWTPATDTQYF.

The chain links TRBV11-2 to TRBJ2-7; 7 bases align to TRBD2. Per the germline V gene, CDR1 is SGHAT and CDR2 is FQNNGV. There are 16 residues in the CDR3. V trimming: 6 bases; J trimming: 3 bases; junction bases outside the gene matches: 14. CDR3 DNA sequence: TGTGCCAGCAGATCCACTGGGGGGGTATTAGTCTACGAGCAGTACTTC. Translating it yields CASRSTGGVLVYEQYF.

The rearrangement uses TRBV10-1 and TRBJ2-1, with 8 positions matching TRBD2. V lost 4 bases to trimming and J lost 8 bases; unmatched junction nucleotides: 7. The germline CDR1 and CDR2 sequences are WNHNN and SYGVQD (reference sequence). The CDR3 is 14 amino acids. The CDR3 bases are TGCGCCAGCAGTGCCGGGAGGGCCGGGGATGAGCAGTTCTTC. Translation: CASSAGRAGDEQFF.

In its sample, this clone was seen once. The chain links TRBV4-3 to TRBJ1-2, with a possible D match to TRBD1 (6 bases). This CDR3 region has 16 residues. Germline CDR1 and CDR2: LGHNA and YSLEER. Between the trimmed V and J ends, which lost 3 bases and 7 bases, there was a span of 21 bases. The CDR3 DNA sequence: TGCGCCAGCAGCCAGGACGGGACACCTAGATCTTCTGGCTACACCTTC. This sequence encodes CASSQDGTPRSSGYTF.

The chain employs TRBV10-3 and TRBJ1-2; 8 nucleotides agree with TRBD1. V lost 8 bases to trimming and J lost 0 bases; unmatched junction nucleotides: 20. CDR1 is ENHRY and CDR2 is SYGVKD in the germline V gene. The CDR3 has 19 residues. CDR3 sequence: CAIDRGGSDRAATNYGYTF. The DNA for the CDR3 is TGTGCCATCGATCGTGGGGGATCGGACAGGGCGGCTACTAACTATGGCTACACCTTC.